This TCR beta chain was sequenced in a study of CXCR3-negative and CXCR3-positive naive CD8 T cells. The wider study: Each library gave roughly 1.4 +/- 0.3 million of approximately 140 million TRB reads. Overall study findings and caveats: Comparably high diversity was seen in both naive subsets, and much lower diversity in memory CD8+ cells.

Concerning this clonotype itself: Its antigen remains unidentified.

The method, 5' RACE with UMI labels, was used to prepare the TRB cDNA libraries. TCRdb re-called the 5' RACE reads; one entry per CDR3 protein, DNA not given. Its table records just over 40,000 distinct CDR3 sequences. Germline values: CDR1 LGHNA, CDR2 YNFKEQ. This CDR3 comprises 17 residues. Identification of naive CD8+ T cells rested on CD45RO-CCR7+CD27+CD95- status. This receptor was obtained from a human donor in good health. Some clones in this sample may be carry-over from other donors' samples. Sequenced sample: naive CXCR3- CD8+ T cells from blood. As to subset: CD45RO-CCR7+CD27+CD95- naive CD8+ T cells lacking CXCR3 (TNR3-). The chain has TRBV4-2 and TRBJ2-1; TCRdb's assignment of TRBD2 cannot be checked, as there is no DNA. CDR3 sequence: CASSLGEREVSYNEQFF.